One sample yielded the 12 T cell receptor beta chains listed below, sequenced in a study of graft-versus-host responses after intestinal transplantation. The data were produced by immunoSEQ multiplex PCR, yet TCRdb's version contains in-frame clones alone and is incomplete. The sample gives 90,000 to 130,000 clones, approximately 94% of which show up once; about 0.25% is in the top ten. These receptors have no known antigen. The specimen comprised unstimulated CD4+ T cells sorted from spleen or lymph node cells, sampled before transplant. Every receptor here comes from a human donor who was the organ donor for an intestinal transplant.

In DNA form, the CDR3 reads TGTGCCAGCAGCCGAGGACTAGCGGGAGGAAACGAGCAGTACTTC. Protein: CASSRGLAGGNEQYF. This chain uses TRBV6-5 with TRBJ2-7; TRBD2 agrees at 14 bases. This CDR3 contains 15 residues. The V gene end was trimmed by 6 bases and the J gene end by 5 bases; junction bases not matched to a gene: 6. Germline lookup yields CDR1 MNHEY and CDR2 SVGAGI.

V is TRBV9 and J is TRBJ2-6; D uncertain. The germline V gene has CDR1 SGDLS and CDR2 YYNGEE. The ends were cut back, 3 bases at V and 2 bases at J, with 12 bases in the middle. This CDR3 spans 16 amino acids. The CDR3 DNA reads as TGTGCCAGCAGCGCGTTAGGTACTCCTGGGGCCAACGTCCTGACTTTC. Translating it yields CASSALGTPGANVLTF.

This clone came up a few times. The chain is built from TRBV6-5 and TRBJ1-2, with no clear D. The CDR3 is made up of 12 amino acids. Germline V gives CDR1 MNHEY, CDR2 SVGAGI. The V end was cut by 6 bases, the J end by 2 bases, with 7 bases between. This chain's CDR3 is CASRSLNYGYTF. CDR3 in DNA: TGTGCCAGCAGAAGCCTCAACTATGGCTACACCTTC.

This chain uses TRBV25-1 with TRBJ1-3; D uncertain. The CDR3 covers 16 residues. Trimming cost V 3 bases and J 0 bases, with 12 bases left between them. Germline lookup yields CDR1 MGHDK and CDR2 SYGVNS. Here the CDR3 reads CASSDPDLLSGNTIYF. CDR3 coding DNA: TGTGCCAGCAGTGACCCAGACTTGCTCTCTGGAAACACCATATATTTT.

The rearrangement links TRBV7-8 to TRBJ1-1, with a weak D call TRBD1 (5 bases). Germline assignment: CDR1 SGHVS and CDR2 FQNEAQ. Trimming cost V 0 bases and J 5 bases, with 10 bases left between them. The CDR3 is 14 residues long. The CDR3 nucleotides read TGTGCCAGCAGCTTAGCGGGGGGAAGGACTGAAGCTTTCTTT. It yields the protein CASSLAGGRTEAFF.

The chain joins TRBV15 to TRBJ2-7; 9 bases fit TRBD1. The CDR3 sequence is 17 residues long. With V trimmed by 4 bases and J by 4 bases, 14 bases remained unmatched. CDR1 LNHNV and CDR2 YYDKDF come from the germline V gene (reference sequence). The CDR3 sequence is CATSNQTGTGFWYEQYF. CDR3 nucleotides: TGTGCCACCAGCAACCAGACCGGGACAGGGTTTTGGTACGAGCAGTACTTC.

The chain combines TRBV28 with TRBJ2-2; TRBD1 matches 7 bases. This CDR3 has 16 residues. Germline CDR1 and CDR2: MDHEN and SYDVKM. V shed 2 bases and J 7 bases; nucleotides not matched to a gene: 10. The CDR3 reads CASSLRGGGRIGELFF. The CDR3 nucleotides are TGTGCCAGCAGTTTACGAGGGGGCGGTAGGATCGGGGAGCTGTTTTTT.

The chain combines TRBV29-1 with TRBJ2-1; 14 bases fit TRBD2. CDR3 length equals 16 residues. CDR1 and CDR2 from the germline V gene are SQVTM and ANQGSEA. Trimming cost V 1 base and J 5 bases; bases outside gene matches: 4. The CDR3 DNA reads TGCAGCGTTGAAGGACTAGCGGGAGGGCCTAACAATGAGCAGTTCTTC. It codes for CSVEGLAGGPNNEQFF.

The chain is built from TRBV11-2 and TRBJ2-7, with D hard to call. From germline, CDR1 is SGHAT and CDR2 FQNNGV. The CDR3 runs to 14 residues. The ends were cut back, 5 bases at V and 0 bases at J, with 11 bases in the middle. The CDR3 here is CASSGFYDSYEQYF. The CDR3, as DNA: TGTGCCAGCAGCGGATTTTATGACTCCTACGAGCAGTACTTC.

The chain has TRBV4-1 and TRBJ2-1, with 7 bases matching TRBD2. CDR3 length equals 17 residues. From germline, CDR1 is MGHRA and CDR2 YSYEKL. Unmatched junction bases numbered 7, after V lost 1 base and J lost 1 base. CDR3 protein: CASSQAPAGLSYNEQFF. The CDR3 nucleotides are TGCGCCAGCAGCCAAGCTCCAGCGGGGTTGTCCTACAATGAGCAGTTCTTC.

The chain employs TRBV27 and TRBJ2-2; perhaps TRBD2 as D (6 bases). V was shortened by 5 bases and J by 0 bases, with 13 bases between the two germline ends. Germline V gives CDR1 MNHEY, CDR2 SMNVEV (reference sequence). This CDR3 has 16 amino acids. The DNA for the CDR3 is TGTGCCAGCAGTCGTATCGGAGGGTCGAACACCGGGGAGCTGTTTTTT. It codes for CASSRIGGSNTGELFF.

V gene TRBV9 combines with J gene TRBJ1-1; D is perhaps TRBD1 (6 bases). The CDR3 runs to 16 residues. Looked up from germline, CDR1 is SGDLS and CDR2 is YYNGEE. Trimming cost V 3 bases and J 3 bases, with 18 bases left between them. For the CDR3, the DNA is TGTGCCAGCAGCGCCAAGGGGGGGACCCCGGACACTGAAGCTTTCTTT. This translates into CASSAKGGTPDTEAFF.